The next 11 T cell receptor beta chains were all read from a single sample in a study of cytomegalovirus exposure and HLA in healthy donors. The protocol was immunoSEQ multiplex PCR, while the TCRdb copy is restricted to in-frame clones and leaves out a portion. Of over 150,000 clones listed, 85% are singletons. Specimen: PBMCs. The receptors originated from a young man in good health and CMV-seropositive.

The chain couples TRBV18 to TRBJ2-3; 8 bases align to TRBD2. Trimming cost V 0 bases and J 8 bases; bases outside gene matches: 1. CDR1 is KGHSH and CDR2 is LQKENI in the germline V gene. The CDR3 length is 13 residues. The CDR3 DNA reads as TGTGCCAGCTCACCACCGCGGGAGGCTACGCAGTATTTT. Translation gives CASSPPREATQYF.

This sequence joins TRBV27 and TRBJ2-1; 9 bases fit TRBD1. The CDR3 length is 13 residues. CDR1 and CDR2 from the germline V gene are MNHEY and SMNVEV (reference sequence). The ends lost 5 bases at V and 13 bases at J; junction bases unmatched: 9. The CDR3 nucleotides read TGTGCCAGCAGTCCCGGGACAGGGTATTCTCAGTTCTTC. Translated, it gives CASSPGTGYSQFF.

CDR3 bases: TGCGCCAGCAGCTTGGACACAGGGGGGGTGAGCTACACCTTC. This codes for CASSLDTGGVSYTF. J is TRBJ1-2 and V is TRBV5-1; 8 positions agree with TRBD1. Germline loops: CDR1 SGHRS, CDR2 YFSETQ. V was pared by 0 bases and J by 9 bases, with 7 bases of the junction left unmatched. The CDR3 has 14 amino acids.

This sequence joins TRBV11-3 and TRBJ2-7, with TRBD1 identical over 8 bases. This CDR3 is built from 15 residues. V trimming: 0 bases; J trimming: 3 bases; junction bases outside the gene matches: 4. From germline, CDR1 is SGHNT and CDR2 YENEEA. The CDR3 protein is CASSLDFGTGYEQYF. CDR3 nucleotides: TGTGCCAGCAGCTTAGATTTTGGGACAGGCTACGAGCAGTACTTC.

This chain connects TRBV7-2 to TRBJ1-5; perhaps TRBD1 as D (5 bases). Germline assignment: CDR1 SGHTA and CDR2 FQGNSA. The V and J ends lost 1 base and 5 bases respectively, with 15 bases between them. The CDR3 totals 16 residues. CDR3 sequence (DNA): TGTGCCAGCAGCTTAGATCGGGGGGGAAGTTATCAGCCCCAGCATTTT. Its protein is CASSLDRGGSYQPQHF.

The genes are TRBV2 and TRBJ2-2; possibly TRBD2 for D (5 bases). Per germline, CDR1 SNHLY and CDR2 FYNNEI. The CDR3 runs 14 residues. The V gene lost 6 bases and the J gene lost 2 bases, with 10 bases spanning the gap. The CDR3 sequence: CASRAGSNTGELFF. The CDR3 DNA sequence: TGTGCCAGCAGGGCGGGTAGCAACACCGGGGAGCTGTTTTTT. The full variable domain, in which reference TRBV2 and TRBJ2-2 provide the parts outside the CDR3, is EPEVTQTPSHQVTQMGQEVILRCVPISNHLYFYWYRQILGQKVEFLVSFYNNEISEKSEIFDDQFSVERPDGSNFTLKIRSTKLEDSAMYFCASRAGSNTGELFFGEGSRLTVL.

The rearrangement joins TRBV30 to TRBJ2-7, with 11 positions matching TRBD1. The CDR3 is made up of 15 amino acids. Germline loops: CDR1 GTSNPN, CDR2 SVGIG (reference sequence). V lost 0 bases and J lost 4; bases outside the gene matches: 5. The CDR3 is CAWSVLGQGAYEQYF. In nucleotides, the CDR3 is TGTGCCTGGAGTGTACTCGGACAGGGGGCGTACGAGCAGTACTTC.

The CDR3 DNA follows: TGTGCCAGCAGTTTAAGCCTCTGGCGGGAGGGCGATTCCAATGAGCAGTTCTTC. Protein: CASSLSLWREGDSNEQFF. This chain links TRBV27 with TRBJ2-1; TRBD2 agrees at 9 bases. Germline CDR1 reads MNHEY; CDR2 reads SMNVEV (reference sequence). The V segment lost 2 bases and the J segment 6 bases; nucleotides outside the gene matches: 14. The length of the CDR3 is 18 residues.

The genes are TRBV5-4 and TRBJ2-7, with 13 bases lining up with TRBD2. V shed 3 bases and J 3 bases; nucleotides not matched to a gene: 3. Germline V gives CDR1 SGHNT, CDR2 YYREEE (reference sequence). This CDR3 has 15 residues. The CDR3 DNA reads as TGTGCCAGCAGCTCCGGGACTAGCGGGGACTACGAGCAGTACTTC. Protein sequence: CASSSGTSGDYEQYF.

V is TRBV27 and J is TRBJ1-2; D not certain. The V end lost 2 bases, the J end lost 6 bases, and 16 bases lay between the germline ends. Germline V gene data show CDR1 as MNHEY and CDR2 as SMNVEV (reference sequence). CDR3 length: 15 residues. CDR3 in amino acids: CASSLTHSQRHGYTF. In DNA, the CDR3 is TGTGCCAGCAGTTTAACACATTCCCAACGTCATGGCTACACCTTC.

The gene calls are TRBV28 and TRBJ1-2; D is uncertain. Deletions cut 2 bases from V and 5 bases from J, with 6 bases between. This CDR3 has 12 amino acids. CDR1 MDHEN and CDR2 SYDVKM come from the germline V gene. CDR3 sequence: CASSLTGYGYTF. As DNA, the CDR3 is TGTGCCAGCAGTTTAACCGGGTATGGCTACACCTTC.